These 22 T cell receptor beta chains originate from one sample sequenced in a study of Graves' ophthalmopathy and Graves' hyperthyroidism. The study amplified TCR beta CDR3 regions using RNA transcripts. In the first round, RT-PCR was carried out with HTBI primers, and a multiplex PCR formed the second round. TCRdb itself ran the multiplex PCR reads through MiXCR, one entry per CDR3 protein. The sample shows around 400,000 distinct CDR3 sequences, 15% to 20% of them seen only once. Specimen: peripheral blood. These receptors originate from a woman under 30 with Graves' ophthalmopathy.

The chain employs TRBV6-2 or TRBV6-3 and TRBJ1-2; D not certain. The CDR3 has 14 amino acids. The germline V gene has CDR1 MNHEY and CDR2 SVGEGT. The V gene lost 8 bases and the J gene lost 4 bases, with 17 bases spanning the gap. This CDR3 is CASHTAGPPYGYTF. The CDR3 DNA reads as TGTGCCAGCCATACCGCGGGTCCCCCCTATGGCTACACCTTC.

This clonotype was seen ten or more times. The V call is TRBV6-1, the J call TRBJ1-5; 8 bases are a match to TRBD1. The CDR3 has 15 amino acids. Germline V gene sequence: CDR1 MNHNS, CDR2 SASEGT. J gave up 7 bases and V 3 bases, and 8 bases lay outside the gene matches. In nucleotides, the CDR3 is TGTGCCAGCAGTGAGCGGGACAGGTTAAGACAGCCCCAGCATTTT. Translating it yields CASSERDRLRQPQHF.

This clonotype has just one count. V and J are TRBV29-1 and TRBJ2-5; TRBD1 matches at 11 bases. Germline-derived CDR1 and CDR2 are SQVTM and ANQGSEA. V lost 6 bases to trimming and J lost 5 bases; unmatched junction nucleotides: 5. This CDR3 is 13 amino acids long. The CDR3 DNA follows: TGCAGCGTCGAGGGGGACAGGGGGGAGACCCAGTACTTC. Its protein product is CSVEGDRGETQYF.

This clonotype was observed many times. The genes are TRBV28 and TRBJ1-2; perhaps TRBD1 as D (5 bases). CDR1 is MDHEN and CDR2 is SYDVKM in the germline V gene. The CDR3 contains 14 residues. V was pared by 4 bases and J by 4 bases, with 13 bases between. The CDR3 loop is CASSSSRATYGYTF. CDR3 sequence (DNA): TGTGCCAGCAGTTCTTCCAGGGCAACCTATGGCTACACCTTC.

Many counts were recorded for this clonotype. The chain carries TRBV12-3 or TRBV12-4 and TRBJ1-5; D is ambiguous. V was cut by 5 bases and J by 5 bases, with 16 bases left in between. The CDR3 is made up of 15 amino acids. CDR3 sequence reads: CASSLRSRLDQPQHF. CDR3 coding DNA: TGTGCCAGCAGTCTAAGGTCCAGACTTGATCAGCCCCAGCATTTT.

At least ten counts were recorded for this clonotype. The rearrangement links TRBV30 to TRBJ1-1, with TRBD1 identical over 7 bases. CDR1 and CDR2 from the germline V gene are GTSNPN and SVGIG (reference sequence). The length of the CDR3 is 14 residues. Losses at the gene ends were 0 bases for V and 6 bases for J; bases not matched to a gene: 7. In nucleotides, the CDR3 is TGTGCCTGGAGTGTCCCTACAGGGGCCCCTGAAGCTTTCTTT. This sequence encodes CAWSVPTGAPEAFF.

This clonotype appeared many times. The genes are TRBV10-1 and TRBJ2-5; a weak D match, TRBD1 (5 bases). V shed 8 bases and J shed 5 bases, with 18 bases lying between them. The CDR3 covers 14 residues. In germline, CDR1 is WNHNN, CDR2 SYGVQD (reference sequence). The CDR3 DNA reads as TGCGCCAGCCGACTGGGGCAAACTCCCGAGACCCAGTACTTC. This codes for CASRLGQTPETQYF.

This clonotype was seen many times. This rearrangement joins TRBV6-2 or TRBV6-3 to TRBJ1-5; tentatively, D is TRBD1 (6 bases). The CDR3 is made up of 14 amino acids. The ends were cut back, 9 bases at V and 0 bases at J, with 12 bases in the middle. CDR1 is MNHEY, CDR2 SVGEGT, per germline. In DNA, the CDR3 is TGTGCCAGTCTTGGACAGTCTAGCAATCAGCCCCAGCATTTT. Protein sequence: CASLGQSSNQPQHF.

This chain links TRBV11-2 with TRBJ2-7; 7 nucleotides match TRBD1. CDR1 and CDR2 from the germline V gene are SGHAT and FQNNGV. V lost 7 bases to trimming and J lost 0 bases; unmatched junction nucleotides: 12. This CDR3 has 16 residues. The CDR3 DNA sequence: TGTGCCAGCATCATAAACTGGGACAGACCCTCCTACGAGCAGTACTTC. This gives the protein CASIINWDRPSYEQYF. Using reference TRBV11-2 and TRBJ2-7 for the parts outside the CDR3, the full variable domain is EAGVAQSPRYKIIEKRQSVAFWCNPISGHATLYWYQQILGQGPKLLIQFQNNGVVDDSQLPKDRFSAERLKGVDSTLKIQPAKLEDSAVYLCASIINWDRPSYEQYFGPGTRLTVT.

Ten or more counts support this clonotype. V gene TRBV4-2 combines with J gene TRBJ2-6, with D hard to call. Germline V gene lookup returns CDR1 LGHNA and CDR2 YNFKEQ. The V gene lost 2 bases and the J gene lost 4 bases, with 6 bases spanning the gap. This CDR3 has 14 amino acids. CDR3 in DNA: TGTGCCAGCAGCCAATTGGGAGGGGCCAACGTCCTGACTTTC. Translating it yields CASSQLGGANVLTF.

This clonotype was seen at least ten times. This chain connects TRBV12-3 or TRBV12-4 to TRBJ1-1; unclear D gene. V was shortened by 5 bases and J by 3 bases, with 13 bases between the two germline ends. The CDR3 runs 14 residues. CDR3 region: CASSPPGLYTEAFF. CDR3 sequence (DNA): TGTGCCAGCAGTCCCCCCGGCCTCTACACTGAAGCTTTCTTT.

In this sample, this clonotype turned up many times. This chain joins TRBV2 and TRBJ1-2; D remains unclear. Germline V gives CDR1 SNHLY, CDR2 FYNNEI. Trimming shortened V by 0 bases and J by 8 bases, and 16 bases separated the two germline ends. The CDR3 runs 15 residues. The CDR3 region has the DNA TGTGCCAGCAGTGAAGCGCATAGGGCAGTGCGAGGCTACACCTTC. Protein: CASSEAHRAVRGYTF. The whole variable domain, remainder taken from reference TRBV2 and TRBJ1-2, is EPEVTQTPSHQVTQMGQEVILRCVPISNHLYFYWYRQILGQKVEFLVSFYNNEISEKSEIFDDQFSVERPDGSNFTLKIRSTKLEDSAMYFCASSEAHRAVRGYTFGSGTRLTVV.

There are many counts of this clonotype. The V and J genes are TRBV27 and TRBJ1-2, with D possibly being TRBD1 (5 bases). The CDR3 is made up of 14 amino acids. Germline CDR1 is MNHEY and CDR2 is SMNVEV (reference sequence). V was shortened by 6 bases and J by 4 bases, with 15 bases between the two germline ends. The CDR3 protein is CASRPDLGGYGYTF. The CDR3 bases are TGTGCCAGCAGGCCGGACCTCGGGGGCTATGGCTACACCTTC.

This clonotype was seen at least ten times. The chain's CDR3 is CASTLGTSGSYEQYF. In DNA, the CDR3 is TGTGCCAGCACCCTGGGGACTAGCGGCTCCTACGAGCAGTACTTC. The rearrangement links TRBV6-1 to TRBJ2-7, with 11 bases fitting TRBD2. V lost 7 bases and J lost 0; bases outside the gene matches: 5. Germline V gene lookup returns CDR1 MNHNS and CDR2 SASEGT. The CDR3 has 15 amino acids.

This clonotype has ten or more counts. The CDR3 region is CASSEADLREQYF. DNA for the CDR3: TGTGCCAGCAGTGAAGCGGACTTACGGGAGCAGTACTTC. The rearrangement uses TRBV6-1 and TRBJ2-7, with D perhaps matching TRBD2 (5 bases). Trimming stripped 0 bases from V and 7 bases from J, with 10 bases between. CDR3 length: 13 amino acids. Germline assignment: CDR1 MNHNS and CDR2 SASEGT.

The V call is TRBV6-2 or TRBV6-3, the J call TRBJ2-5; 10 positions match TRBD2. The CDR3 is made up of 17 amino acids. V was pared by 6 bases and J by 4 bases, with 14 bases of the junction left unmatched. Germline V lookup: CDR1 MNHEY, CDR2 SVGEGT. The CDR3 DNA sequence: TGTGCCAGCAGGACTCTCCCGGGACTAGCGAAGGGAGAGACCCAGTACTTC. This sequence encodes CASRTLPGLAKGETQYF.

There are many counts of this clonotype. J is TRBJ2-7 and V is TRBV5-1; 10 bases agree with TRBD2. With 9 bases clipped from V and 2 bases from J, the junction kept 14 bases outside the gene matches. This CDR3 comprises 16 residues. The germline gives CDR1 SGHRS, CDR2 YFSETQ. In DNA form, the CDR3 reads TGCGCCACCTCCCCGGGACTAGCGCCTTCGCCCTACGAGCAGTACTTC. Its translation is CATSPGLAPSPYEQYF.

This clonotype came up many times. The chain uses TRBV9 and TRBJ2-7; D may be TRBD2 (6 bases). CDR1 and CDR2 from the germline V gene are SGDLS and YYNGEE. V was clipped by 0 bases and J by 6 bases, with 19 bases between them. The CDR3 spans 16 residues. The DNA of the CDR3 is TGTGCCAGCAGCGTAGATTCAGGGAGGTTAGGAGGCGAGCAGTACTTC. Translating gives CASSVDSGRLGGEQYF.

This clonotype was found many times. The rearrangement links TRBV11-1 to TRBJ1-1; D is unclear. The V gene lost 1 base and the J gene lost 0 bases, with 12 bases spanning the gap. CDR3 length equals 16 residues. The germline V gene encodes CDR1 SGHAT and CDR2 FQDESV (reference sequence). The CDR3 region has the DNA TGTGCCAGCAGCTTAGAAGGAGGTCAGCTGAACACTGAAGCTTTCTTT. It is translated as CASSLEGGQLNTEAFF.

This chain connects TRBV3-1 to TRBJ1-1; 9 bases map to TRBD1. Trimming took 2 bases from V and 1 from J; bases not matched to a gene: 8. Per germline, CDR1 LGHDT and CDR2 YNNKEL (reference sequence). This CDR3 has 17 amino acids. The CDR3 reads CASSQMDRGRGNTEAFF. The CDR3 nucleotides read TGTGCCAGCAGCCAAATGGACAGGGGCAGGGGGAACACTGAAGCTTTCTTT. Filled out from reference TRBV3-1 and TRBJ1-1, the complete variable domain reads DTAVSQTPKYLVTQMGNDKSIKCEQNLGHDTMYWYKQDSKKFLKIMFSYNNKELIINETVPNRFSPKSPDKAHLNLHINSLELGDSAVYFCASSQMDRGRGNTEAFFGQGTRLTVV.

This clonotype was counted at least ten times. The chain couples TRBV6-1 to TRBJ2-5; tentatively, D is TRBD1 or TRBD2 (5 bases each). Germline V lookup: CDR1 MNHNS, CDR2 SASEGT. The CDR3 has 15 residues. The V and J ends lost 3 bases and 7 bases respectively, with 18 bases between them. This CDR3 reads CASSDSQGSGRTQYF. The CDR3 nucleotides read TGTGCCAGCAGTGATTCCCAGGGTTCAGGGAGGACCCAGTACTTC.

This clonotype was detected many times. V and J are TRBV29-1 and TRBJ1-1; D uncertain. Trimming stripped 4 bases from V and 6 bases from J, with 12 bases between. The CDR3 sequence is 12 residues long. The germline CDR1 and CDR2 sequences are SQVTM and ANQGSEA. The CDR3 region has the DNA TGCAGCGTTGTGTCTGTGGTAGCTGAAGCTTTCTTT. This gives the protein CSVVSVVAEAFF. The full variable domain, completed using reference TRBV29-1 and TRBJ1-1, is SAVISQKPSRDICQRGTSLTIQCQVDSQVTMMFWYRQQPGQSLTLIATANQGSEATYESGFVIDKFPISRPNLTFSTLTVSNMSPEDSSIYLCSVVSVVAEAFFGQGTRLTVV.